Below, 4 T cell receptor beta chains from the same sample are listed, as sequenced in a study of regulatory T cells in long-lasting Graves disease. The time point: newly diagnosed GD, antithyroid drugs for less than 3 months. There was RNA extracted from PBMCs, and the TCR library was made from it. Building the TCR beta libraries relied on iRepertoire HTBI primers, and CDR3 regions underwent Arm-PCR. One entry per CDR3 protein results from TCRdb running MiXCR on the multiplex PCR reads. The sample contains over 400,000 distinct CDR3 sequences, roughly 15% of which appear only once. These same data were also listed under a study on T cells in Graves' hyperthyroidism and ophthalmopathy.

The sample was peripheral blood mononuclear cells (PBMCs), taken at new diagnosis, from a patient treated with antithyroid drugs. Source of these receptors: a woman aged 50 to 60 with Graves disease.

A few counts support this clonotype. The chain links TRBV27 to TRBJ2-3; TRBD1 matches at 8 bases. The CDR3 consists of 15 residues. Losses at the gene ends were 5 bases for V and 4 bases for J; bases not matched to a gene: 8. CDR1 MNHEY and CDR2 SMNVEV come from the germline V gene (reference sequence). The CDR3 nucleotides are TGTGCCAGCAGTCAGCGACAGGGGTGGGCAGATACGCAGTATTTT. It encodes CASSQRQGWADTQYF.

This clonotype was observed a handful of times. The chain carries TRBV12-3 or TRBV12-4 and TRBJ1-5, with D hard to call. The V end lost 6 bases, the J end lost 7 bases, and 10 bases lay between the germline ends. There are 12 residues in the CDR3. The CDR3 DNA reads TGTGCCAGCAGGACAACATGGCAGCCCCAGCATTTT. Translated, it gives CASRTTWQPQHF.

In this sample, this clonotype turned up many times. The chain uses TRBV28 and TRBJ2-1, with 14 bases fitting TRBD2. CDR1 and CDR2 (germline): MDHEN, SYDVKM. Trimming took 6 bases from V and 0 from J; bases not matched to a gene: 7. The CDR3 is 18 amino acids. In nucleotides, the CDR3 is TGTGCCAGCAGGGGACTAGCGGGAGTATACTCCTCCTACAATGAGCAGTTCTTC. Its protein product is CASRGLAGVYSSYNEQFF.

This clonotype was seen at least ten times. The chain employs TRBV7-8 and TRBJ1-5; no clear D. The CDR3 loop spans 18 amino acids. Germline CDR1 and CDR2: SGHVS and FQNEAQ. Trimming took off 4 bases at V and 0 bases at J, with 19 bases between the two ends. The CDR3 here is CASSSDGREIYSNQPQHF. The CDR3 bases are TGTGCCAGCAGCTCGGACGGGCGGGAAATATATAGCAATCAGCCCCAGCATTTT. The complete variable domain, with remaining parts taken from reference TRBV7-8 and TRBJ1-5, reads GAGVSQSPRYKVAKRGQDVALRCDPISGHVSLFWYQQALGQGPEFLTYFQNEAQLDKSGLPSDRFFAERPEGSVSTLKIQRTQQEDSAVYLCASSSDGREIYSNQPQHFGDGTRLSIL.